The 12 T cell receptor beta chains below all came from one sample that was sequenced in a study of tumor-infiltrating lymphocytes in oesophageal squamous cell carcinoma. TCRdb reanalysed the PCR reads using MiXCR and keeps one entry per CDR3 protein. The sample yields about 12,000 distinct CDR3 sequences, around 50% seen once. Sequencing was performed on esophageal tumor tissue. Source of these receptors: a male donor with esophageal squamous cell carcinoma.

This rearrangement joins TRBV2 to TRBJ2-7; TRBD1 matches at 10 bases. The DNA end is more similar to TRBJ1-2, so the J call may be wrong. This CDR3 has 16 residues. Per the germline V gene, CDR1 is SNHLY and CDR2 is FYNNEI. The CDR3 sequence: CASRKDRGALRNGYTF. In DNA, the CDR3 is TGTGCCAGCAGGAAGGACAGGGGGGCCCTTAGAAATGGCTACACCTTC.

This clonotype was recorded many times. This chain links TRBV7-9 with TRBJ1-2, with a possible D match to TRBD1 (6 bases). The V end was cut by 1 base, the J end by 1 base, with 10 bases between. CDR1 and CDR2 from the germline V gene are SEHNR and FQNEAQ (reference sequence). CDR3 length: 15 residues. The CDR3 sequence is CASSLGSQGNYGYTF. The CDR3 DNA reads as TGTGCCAGCAGCTTAGGCTCACAGGGTAACTATGGCTACACCTTC.

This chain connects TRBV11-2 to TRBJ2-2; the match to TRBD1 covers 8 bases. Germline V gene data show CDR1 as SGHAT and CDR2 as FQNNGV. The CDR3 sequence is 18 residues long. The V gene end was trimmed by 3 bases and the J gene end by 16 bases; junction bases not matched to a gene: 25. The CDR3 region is CASSFRTGKGKGADTQFF. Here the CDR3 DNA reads TGTGCCAGCAGCTTCCGGACAGGGAAAGGAAAAGGTGCAGATACGCAGTTTTTT.

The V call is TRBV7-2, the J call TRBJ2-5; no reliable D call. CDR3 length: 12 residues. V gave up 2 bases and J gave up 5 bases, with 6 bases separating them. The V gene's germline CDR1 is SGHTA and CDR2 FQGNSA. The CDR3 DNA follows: TGTGCCAGCAGCTTAATGTTGGAGACCCAGTACTTC. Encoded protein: CASSLMLETQYF. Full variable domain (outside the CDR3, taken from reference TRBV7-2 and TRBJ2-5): GAGVSQSPSNKVTEKGKDVELRCDPISGHTALYWYRQSLGQGLEFLIYFQGNSAPDKSGLPSDRFSAERTGGSVSTLTIQRTQQEDSAVYLCASSLMLETQYFGPGTRLLVL.

CDR3 nucleotides: TGTGCCAGCAGAGCTACAGGGAAAACTGAAGCTTTCTTT. This gives the protein CASRATGKTEAFF. V gene TRBV6-5 combines with J gene TRBJ1-1; tentative D call: TRBD1 (6 bases). This CDR3 is built from 13 residues. Germline V CDR1 and CDR2: MNHEY, SVGAGI. V lost 6 bases, J lost 5 bases, and 13 bases lay in between.

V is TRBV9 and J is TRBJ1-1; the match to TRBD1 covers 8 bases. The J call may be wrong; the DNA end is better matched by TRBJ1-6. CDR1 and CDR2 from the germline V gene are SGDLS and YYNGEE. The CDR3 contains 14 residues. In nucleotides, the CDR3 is TGTGCCAGCAGCGTAGGTCAGGGGGCCGCGACCCTCCACTTT. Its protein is CASSVGQGAATLHF.

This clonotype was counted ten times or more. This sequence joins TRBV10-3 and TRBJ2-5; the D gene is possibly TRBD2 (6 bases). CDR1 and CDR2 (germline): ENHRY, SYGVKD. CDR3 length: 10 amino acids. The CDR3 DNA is TGTGCTACGGGGGAAGAGACCCAGTACTTC. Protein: CATGEETQYF.

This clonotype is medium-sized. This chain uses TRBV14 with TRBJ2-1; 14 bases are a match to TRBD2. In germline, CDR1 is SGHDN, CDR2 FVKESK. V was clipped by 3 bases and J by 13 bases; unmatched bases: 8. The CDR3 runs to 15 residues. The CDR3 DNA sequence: TGTGCCAGCAGCCAGGCGACTAGCGGGAGGGGTAGACAGTTCTTC. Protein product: CASSQATSGRGRQFF.

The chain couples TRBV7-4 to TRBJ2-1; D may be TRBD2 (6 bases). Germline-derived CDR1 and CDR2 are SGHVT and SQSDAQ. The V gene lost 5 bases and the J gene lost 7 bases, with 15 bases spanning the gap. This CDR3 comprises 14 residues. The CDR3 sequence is CASSDWRAGNEQFF. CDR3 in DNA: TGTGCCAGCAGCGATTGGAGAGCGGGTAATGAGCAGTTCTTC.

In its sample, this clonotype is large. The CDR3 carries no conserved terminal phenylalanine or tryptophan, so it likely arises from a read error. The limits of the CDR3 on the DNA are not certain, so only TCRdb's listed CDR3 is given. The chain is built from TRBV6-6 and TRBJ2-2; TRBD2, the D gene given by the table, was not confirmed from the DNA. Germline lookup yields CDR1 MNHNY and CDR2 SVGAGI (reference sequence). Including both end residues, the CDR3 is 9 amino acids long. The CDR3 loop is CASSYSGLA.

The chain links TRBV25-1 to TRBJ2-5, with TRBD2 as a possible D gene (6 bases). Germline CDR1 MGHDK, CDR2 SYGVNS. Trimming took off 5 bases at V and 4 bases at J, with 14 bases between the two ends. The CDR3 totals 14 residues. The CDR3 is CASSKNSGVETQYF. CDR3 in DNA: TGTGCCAGCAGTAAGAACTCGGGGGTAGAGACCCAGTACTTC. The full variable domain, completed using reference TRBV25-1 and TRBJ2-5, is EADIYQTPRYLVIGTGKKITLECSQTMGHDKMYWYQQDPGMELHLIHYSYGVNSTEKGDLSSESTVSRIRTEHFPLTLESARPSHTSQYLCASSKNSGVETQYFGPGTRLLVL.

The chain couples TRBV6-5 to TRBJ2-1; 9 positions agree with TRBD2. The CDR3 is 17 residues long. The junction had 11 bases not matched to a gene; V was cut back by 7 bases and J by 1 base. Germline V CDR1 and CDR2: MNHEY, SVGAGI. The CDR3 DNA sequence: TGTGCCAGCAACCCCCCGGGGAGCGGGAGGTCCTACAATGAGCAGTTCTTC. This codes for CASNPPGSGRSYNEQFF.